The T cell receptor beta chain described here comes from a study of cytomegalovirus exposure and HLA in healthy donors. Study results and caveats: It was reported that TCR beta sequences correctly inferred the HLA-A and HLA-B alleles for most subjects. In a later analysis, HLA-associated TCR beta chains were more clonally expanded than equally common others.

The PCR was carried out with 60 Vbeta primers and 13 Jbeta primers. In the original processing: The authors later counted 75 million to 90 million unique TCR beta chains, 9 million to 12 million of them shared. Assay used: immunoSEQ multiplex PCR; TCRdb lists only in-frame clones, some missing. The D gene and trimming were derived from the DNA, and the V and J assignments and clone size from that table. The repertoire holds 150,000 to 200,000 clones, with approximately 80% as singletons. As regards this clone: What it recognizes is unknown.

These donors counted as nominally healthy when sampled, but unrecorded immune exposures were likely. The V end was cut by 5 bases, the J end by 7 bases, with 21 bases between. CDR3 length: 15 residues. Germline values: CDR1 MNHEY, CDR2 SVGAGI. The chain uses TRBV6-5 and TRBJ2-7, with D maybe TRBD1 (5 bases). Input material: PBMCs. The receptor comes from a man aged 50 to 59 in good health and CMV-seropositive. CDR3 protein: CASSPHGSEKGEQYV. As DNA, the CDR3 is TGTGCCAGCAGTCCCCATGGGTCGGAAAAGGGGGAGCAGTACGTC.